A single sample is the source of the 22 T cell receptor beta chains below, sequenced in a study of control samples from healthy donors and cancer patients. Here immunoSEQ multiplex PCR was the method, and the copy in TCRdb shows in-frame clones only, minus some. Found here are around 170,000 clones, approximately 92% of them singletons; the top ten hold 1.2% to 1.5%. The specimen was blood. Receptors originate from a man younger than 40 in good health.

The chain joins TRBV28 to TRBJ2-7; 8 bases are shared with TRBD1. Germline CDR1 reads MDHEN; CDR2 reads SYDVKM. The CDR3 runs to 15 residues. Trimming cost V 11 bases and J 3 bases; bases outside gene matches: 15. The CDR3 nucleotides are TGTGCCTGCGAGCCTCGGGACAGGCCCCTCTACGAGCAGTACTTC. Translated, it gives CACEPRDRPLYEQYF.

The V and J genes are TRBV6-6 and TRBJ1-5; 7 nucleotides align to TRBD1. Germline loops: CDR1 MNHNY, CDR2 SVGAGI (reference sequence). V was pared by 2 bases and J by 7 bases, with 2 bases of the junction left unmatched. The CDR3 is 13 amino acids. The CDR3 loop is CASSYAGGQPQHF. The CDR3 nucleotides read TGTGCCAGCAGTTACGCAGGGGGGCAGCCCCAGCATTTT.

The rearrangement uses TRBV5-4 and TRBJ2-2; D call uncertain. Germline CDR1 SGHNT, CDR2 YYREEE (reference sequence). V was cut by 2 bases and J by 2 bases, with 4 bases left in between. The CDR3 is 13 residues long. The DNA for the CDR3 is TGTGCCAGCAGCTTTCCAAACACCGGGGAGCTGTTTTTT. It yields the protein CASSFPNTGELFF.

Remarks on this clone: Other DNA sequences within the sample encode an identical CDR3. J is TRBJ2-2 and V is TRBV3-1 (or the pseudogene TRBV3-2); tentatively, D is TRBD2 (7 bases). Trimming took 4 bases from V and 6 from J, leaving 18 bases between them. The CDR3 has 16 residues. Germline CDR1 reads LGHDT; CDR2 reads YNNKEL (reference sequence). CDR3: CASSRPGEGGAGELFF. CDR3 sequence (DNA): TGTGCCAGCAGCCGGCCGGGGGAGGGGGGGGCCGGGGAGCTGTTTTTT.

The CDR3 spells CASSLLPGAEAFF. CDR3 bases: TGTGCCAGCAGTTTACTTCCGGGGGCTGAAGCTTTCTTT. V gene TRBV12-3 or TRBV12-4 combines with J gene TRBJ1-1; D might be TRBD1 (5 bases). This CDR3 is built from 13 residues. Deletions cut 2 bases from V and 6 bases from J, with 10 bases between.

The CDR3: CASRINRNTEAFF. The DNA of the CDR3 is TGTGCCAGCCGGATAAATCGAAACACTGAAGCTTTCTTT. The chain uses TRBV2 and TRBJ1-1; D unresolved. This CDR3 contains 13 residues. V lost 8 bases and J lost 2, with 12 bases in between. In germline, CDR1 is SNHLY, CDR2 FYNNEI.

The chain joins TRBV10-3 to TRBJ2-5, with 8 bases identical to TRBD1. V trimming: 3 bases; J trimming: 5 bases; junction bases outside the gene matches: 5. Germline CDR1 ENHRY, CDR2 SYGVKD. The CDR3 spans 14 residues. The CDR3 bases are TGTGCCATCAGTGAAGGCAGGGGGCAGGAGACCCAGTACTTC. Protein sequence: CAISEGRGQETQYF.

The J gene is TRBJ2-1, the V gene TRBV5-1; D is possibly TRBD2 (6 bases). Germline CDR1 is SGHRS and CDR2 is YFSETQ. Between the trimmed V and J ends, which lost 4 bases and 8 bases, there was a span of 13 bases. The CDR3 is 13 residues long. DNA of the CDR3: TGCGCCAGCAGCGGTCGGGGGACCCATGAGCAGTTCTTC. It yields the protein CASSGRGTHEQFF.

This clone was found a few times. In the same sample, other DNA sequences code for this CDR3. J is TRBJ2-2 and V is TRBV7-8; D perhaps matches TRBD2 (6 bases). Germline V CDR1 and CDR2: SGHVS, FQNEAQ. The CDR3 is 18 residues long. Deletions cut 4 bases from V and 7 bases from J, with 25 bases between. CDR3 amino acids: CASSSNRGVARGGGELFF. The CDR3 coding sequence is TGTGCCAGCAGCTCCAATCGGGGCGTTGCTCGGGGAGGCGGGGAGCTGTTTTTT.

Only a few counts were recorded for this clone. This chain connects TRBV19 to TRBJ1-1, with no clear D. The V and J ends lost 6 bases and 1 base respectively, with 15 bases between them. Germline-derived CDR1 and CDR2 are LNHDA and SQIVND (reference sequence). CDR3 length: 15 residues. DNA for the CDR3: TGTGCCAGTAGCATGAAGGGTAGGGCGAACACTGAAGCTTTCTTT. It encodes CASSMKGRANTEAFF.

The rearrangement joins TRBV7-9 to TRBJ2-4; D is unresolved. V lost 5 bases and J lost 13, with 18 bases in between. The CDR3 is 13 amino acids. In germline, CDR1 is SEHNR, CDR2 FQNEAQ (reference sequence). In DNA, the CDR3 is TGTGCCAGCAGCCCTTATTTGGCCCCGCTCCAGTACTTC. Its translation is CASSPYLAPLQYF.

The rearrangement links TRBV12-3 or TRBV12-4 to TRBJ1-6; D is undetermined. CDR3 length: 13 residues. Trimming stripped 3 bases from V and 10 bases from J, with 10 bases between. The CDR3 spells CASSFYPSSPLHF. CDR3 sequence (DNA): TGTGCCAGCAGTTTCTACCCAAGCTCACCCCTCCACTTT.

The chain uses TRBV18 and TRBJ2-3; maybe TRBD1 (5 bases). This CDR3 has 14 residues. Looked up from germline, CDR1 is KGHSH and CDR2 is LQKENI. The V gene lost 4 bases and the J gene lost 5 bases, with 13 bases spanning the gap. CDR3 protein: CASSRLGQQDTQYF. As DNA, the CDR3 is TGTGCCAGCTCACGACTGGGGCAGCAAGATACGCAGTATTTT.

The J gene is TRBJ1-5, the V gene TRBV2; D gene uncertain. Per germline, CDR1 SNHLY and CDR2 FYNNEI. V was cut by 7 bases and J by 2 bases, with 15 bases left in between. This CDR3 contains 15 residues. CDR3 coding DNA: TGTGCCAGCACCCGAGAGTTGGGAGGCAATCAGCCCCAGCATTTT. This gives the protein CASTRELGGNQPQHF.

This chain connects TRBV7-8 to TRBJ1-3; D is ambiguous. V shed 1 base and J shed 0 bases, with 13 bases lying between them. CDR3 length: 17 amino acids. The germline V gene has CDR1 SGHVS and CDR2 FQNEAQ. The CDR3, as DNA: TGTGCCAGCAGCTTAGGGGGAGGCCGTAACTCTGGAAACACCATATATTTT. Encoded protein: CASSLGGGRNSGNTIYF.

This clone has just one count. The chain joins TRBV6-1 to TRBJ1-1; D is ambiguous. This CDR3 contains 12 residues. The germline gives CDR1 MNHNS, CDR2 SASEGT. Deletions cut 3 bases from V and 8 bases from J, with 10 bases between. The CDR3 nucleotides are TGTGCCAGCAGTGATCCCGGTATCGAAGCTTTCTTT. Translating gives CASSDPGIEAFF.

The J gene is TRBJ1-1, the V gene TRBV11-2; D unresolved. This CDR3 comprises 13 residues. Germline V gene sequence: CDR1 SGHAT, CDR2 FQNNGV. Trimming took off 1 base at V and 0 bases at J, with 3 bases between the two ends. This CDR3 is CASSLGLNTEAFF. The CDR3 nucleotides are TGTGCCAGCAGCTTAGGGCTGAACACTGAAGCTTTCTTT. Looking up the rest from reference TRBV11-2 and TRBJ1-1 gives the full variable domain: EAGVAQSPRYKIIEKRQSVAFWCNPISGHATLYWYQQILGQGPKLLIQFQNNGVVDDSQLPKDRFSAERLKGVDSTLKIQPAKLEDSAVYLCASSLGLNTEAFFGQGTRLTVV.

This chain links TRBV4-2 with TRBJ2-5; D assignment may be TRBD1 or TRBD2 (5 bases each). V was cut by 1 base and J by 5 bases, with 8 bases left in between. CDR1 LGHNA and CDR2 YNFKEQ come from the germline V gene. This CDR3 is built from 13 residues. Here the CDR3 reads CASSQGGGETQYF. The CDR3 DNA reads as TGTGCCAGCAGCCAAGGGGGCGGGGAGACCCAGTACTTC.

CDR3 protein: CASSEQRLASYNEQFF. CDR3 nucleotides: TGTGCCAGCAGTGAACAGAGACTAGCGAGCTACAATGAGCAGTTCTTC. J is TRBJ2-1 and V is TRBV2, with 8 bases lining up with TRBD2. The CDR3 covers 16 residues. V gave up 2 bases and J gave up 3 bases; unmatched junction bases: 6. The germline CDR1 and CDR2 sequences are SNHLY and FYNNEI.

This chain links TRBV6-5 with TRBJ1-1; 7 positions match TRBD1. The CDR3 length is 14 residues. J lost 6 bases, V lost 6 bases, and 10 bases had no gene match. Germline CDR1 and CDR2: MNHEY and SVGAGI. The CDR3 DNA reads as TGTGCCAGCAGAGCTAATTGGGACAGCCCTGAAGCTTTCTTT. It yields the protein CASRANWDSPEAFF.

This clone has just a few counts. The V gene is TRBV3-1 (or the pseudogene TRBV3-2), the J gene TRBJ2-3; perhaps TRBD2 as D (5 bases). CDR1 is LGHDT, CDR2 YNNKEL, per germline (reference sequence). This CDR3 spans 12 amino acids. Deletions cut 4 bases from V and 4 bases from J, with 6 bases between. CDR3 residues: CASSLSADTQYF. As DNA, the CDR3 is TGTGCCAGCAGCCTTAGCGCAGATACGCAGTATTTT.

The chain combines TRBV2 with TRBJ2-3; 8 nucleotides agree with TRBD1. The CDR3 runs to 15 residues. Germline V gene lookup returns CDR1 SNHLY and CDR2 FYNNEI. The J segment lost 5 bases and the V segment lost 5 bases, leaving 9 bases of the junction unmatched. This CDR3 is CASSRRQGARDTQYF. In nucleotides, the CDR3 is TGTGCCAGCAGTCGAAGGCAGGGGGCAAGAGATACGCAGTATTTT. Full variable domain (rest looked up from reference TRBV2 and TRBJ2-3): EPEVTQTPSHQVTQMGQEVILRCVPISNHLYFYWYRQILGQKVEFLVSFYNNEISEKSEIFDDQFSVERPDGSNFTLKIRSTKLEDSAMYFCASSRRQGARDTQYFGPGTRLTVL.